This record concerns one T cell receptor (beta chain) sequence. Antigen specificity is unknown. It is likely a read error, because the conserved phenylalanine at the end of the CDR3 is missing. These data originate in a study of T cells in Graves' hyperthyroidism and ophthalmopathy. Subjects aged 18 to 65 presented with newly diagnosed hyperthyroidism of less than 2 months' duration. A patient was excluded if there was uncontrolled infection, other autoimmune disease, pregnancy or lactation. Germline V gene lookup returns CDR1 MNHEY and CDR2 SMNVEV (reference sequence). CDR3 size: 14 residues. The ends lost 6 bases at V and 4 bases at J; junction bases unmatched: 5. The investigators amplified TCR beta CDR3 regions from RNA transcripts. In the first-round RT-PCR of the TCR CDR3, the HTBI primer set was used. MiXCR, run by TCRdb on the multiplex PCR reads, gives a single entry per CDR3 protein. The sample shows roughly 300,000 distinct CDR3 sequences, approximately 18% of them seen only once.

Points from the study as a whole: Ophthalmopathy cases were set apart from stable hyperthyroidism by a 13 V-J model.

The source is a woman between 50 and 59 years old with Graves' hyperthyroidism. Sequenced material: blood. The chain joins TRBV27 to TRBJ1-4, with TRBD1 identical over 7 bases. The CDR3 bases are TGTGCCAGCAGGTCCGGGACAGATAATGAAAAACTGTTTGTT. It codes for CASRSGTDNEKLFV.